This TCR beta chain was documented in a study of beta chain features in type 1 diabetes. V was pared by 5 bases and J by 3 bases, with 5 bases between. Germline V gene lookup returns CDR1 KGHSH and CDR2 LQKENI. This CDR3 is 11 amino acids long. Every isolated RNA sample was fully reverse transcribed, so sequencing captured expressed TCRB transcripts. Sequencing used immunoSEQ multiplex PCR; TCRdb keeps in-frame clones, though not all of them. The sample includes around 430,000 clones, roughly 31% of them seen just once. The gene calls are TRBV18 and TRBJ2-7; D call uncertain. Sequences were obtained from naive CD4+ T cells from blood. This sequence was found in a man aged 18-30 years in good health. CDR3 in amino acids: CASSKDYEQYF. In DNA, the CDR3 is TGTGCCAGCTCAAAGGACTACGAGCAGTACTTC.